The 5 T cell receptor beta chains presented below share a single source sample, sequenced in a study of graft-versus-host responses after intestinal transplantation. Clones were read by immunoSEQ multiplex PCR, and TCRdb kept only the in-frame ones, dropping some. Of roughly 30,000 clones in the sample, approximately 83% were seen once. Antigens of these TCRs are unknown. Sequencing was performed on unstimulated CD8+ T cells sorted from spleen or lymph node cells, taken before intestinal transplant. Source of these receptors: a human donor who received an intestinal transplant.

The gene calls are TRBV5-4 and TRBJ2-7; 12 bases agree with TRBD2. Germline V gene sequence: CDR1 SGHNT, CDR2 YYREEE (reference sequence). This CDR3 has 15 amino acids. Trimming cost V 2 bases and J 3 bases; bases outside gene matches: 3. CDR3 DNA: TGTGCCAGCAGCTTCGGACTAGCGGGGAACTACGAGCAGTACTTC. It codes for CASSFGLAGNYEQYF.

The chain couples TRBV6-5 to TRBJ2-1, with TRBD2 matching 15 bases. CDR1 is MNHEY and CDR2 is SVGAGI in the germline V gene. V was clipped by 4 bases and J by 8 bases; unmatched bases: 6. The CDR3 is 16 amino acids. The CDR3 loop is CASSSGLAGGGDEQFF. CDR3 nucleotide sequence: TGTGCCAGCAGTTCCGGACTAGCGGGAGGGGGTGATGAGCAGTTCTTC.

This clone qualifies as medium-sized (0.01 to 0.1%). The V call is TRBV4-1, the J call TRBJ2-1; D is unclear. Germline V lookup: CDR1 MGHRA, CDR2 YSYEKL. V was shortened by 1 base and J by 0 bases, with 13 bases between the two germline ends. The CDR3 runs to 17 residues. In nucleotides, the CDR3 is TGCGCCAGCAGCCAAGTTGGTAGCTCTAGCTCCTACAATGAGCAGTTCTTC. Its translation is CASSQVGSSSSYNEQFF.

This sequence joins TRBV6-4 and TRBJ2-3; TRBD2 matches at 8 bases. The germline V gene encodes CDR1 MRHNA and CDR2 SNTAGT. The J segment lost 4 bases and the V segment lost 0 bases, leaving 3 bases of the junction unmatched. This CDR3 is 15 amino acids long. The CDR3 sequence: CASSDSTGGADTQYF. The CDR3 DNA sequence: TGTGCCAGCAGTGACTCCACGGGAGGGGCAGATACGCAGTATTTT.

V is TRBV27 and J is TRBJ2-3, with 9 bases that match TRBD2. The CDR3 extends over 16 amino acids. Germline CDR1 is MNHEY and CDR2 is SMNVEV (reference sequence). The V segment lost 3 bases and the J segment 5 bases; nucleotides outside the gene matches: 9. The CDR3 coding sequence is TGTGCCAGCAGTTTCCATTTAGCGGGAGCGGGAGATACGCAGTATTTT. This gives the protein CASSFHLAGAGDTQYF.